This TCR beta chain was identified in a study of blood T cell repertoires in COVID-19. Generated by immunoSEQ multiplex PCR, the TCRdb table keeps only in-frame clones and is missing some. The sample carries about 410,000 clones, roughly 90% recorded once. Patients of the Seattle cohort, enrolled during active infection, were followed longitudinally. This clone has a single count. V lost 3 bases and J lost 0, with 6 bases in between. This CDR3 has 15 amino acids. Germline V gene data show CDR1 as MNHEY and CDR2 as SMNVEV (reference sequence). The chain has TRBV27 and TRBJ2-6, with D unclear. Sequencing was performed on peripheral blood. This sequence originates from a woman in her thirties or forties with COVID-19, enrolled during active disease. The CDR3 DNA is TGTGCCAGCAGTTTCGTAGACTCTGGGGCCAACGTCCTGACTTTC. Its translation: CASSFVDSGANVLTF.